The T cell receptor beta chain described here comes from a study of T-cell reconstitution after alpha-beta-depleted transplantation in children. This clonotype has at least ten counts. The CDR3 spans 13 residues. Germline V gene sequence: CDR1 MNHEY, CDR2 SVGAGI. The V end lost 7 bases, the J end lost 3 bases, and 10 bases lay between the germline ends. Unique molecular identifiers were incorporated into the prepared TCRbeta library. TCRdb itself ran the PCR reads through MiXCR, one entry per CDR3 protein. The sample contains about 72,000 distinct CDR3 sequences, around 7.9% of which appear only once.

This TCR was sampled from a human donor who donated a stem cell graft to a child with acute lymphoblastic leukemia. The source was PBMCs from the stem cell graft donor, collected from the stem cell graft. The chain employs TRBV6-5 and TRBJ2-1, with D perhaps given as TRBD1 or TRBD2 (5 bases each). Here the CDR3 reads CASTPGRYNEQFF. The CDR3 DNA is TGTGCCAGCACTCCGGGACGCTACAATGAGCAGTTCTTC.